One sample yielded the 14 T cell receptor beta chains listed below, sequenced in a study of blood T cells in healthy people across ages. Sample-barcoded 5' priming and a J-beta primer mix drove a second PCR of about 7 to 11 cycles. TCRdb used MiXCR to reprocess the 5' RACE reads, holding one entry per CDR3 protein. The table records fewer than 750,000 distinct CDR3 sequences, around 50% of them present only once. The sequenced sample consisted of blood. All receptors come from a man older than 75 in good health.

This clonotype was observed once. The chain combines TRBV27 with TRBJ2-1; 9 bases line up with TRBD2. The length of the CDR3 is 15 residues. The J segment lost 8 bases and the V segment lost 7 bases, leaving 12 bases of the junction unmatched. Germline-derived CDR1 and CDR2 are MNHEY and SMNVEV (reference sequence). This chain's CDR3 is CASIPAGGNEYEQFF. The CDR3 coding sequence is TGTGCCAGCATCCCAGCGGGAGGAAATGAGTATGAGCAGTTCTTC.

Remarks on this clonotype: A much larger clone differs by one base, so this may be a read error. Written as DNA, the CDR3 is TGTGCCAGCAGTGACAGGACAAGTACCGGGGAGCTGTTTTTT. Translating it yields CASSDRTSTGELFF. The chain joins TRBV6-5 to TRBJ2-2, with a weak D call TRBD1 (6 bases). CDR3 length: 14 residues. V lost 5 bases and J 5 bases, leaving 12 bases between the germline ends. Per the germline V gene, CDR1 is MNHEY and CDR2 is SVGAGI.

As for this clonotype: This may arise from a read error, as a much more abundant clone is one base away. The rearrangement uses TRBV6-6 and TRBJ1-1; D remains ambiguous. Between the trimmed V and J ends, which lost 8 bases and 5 bases, there was a span of 24 bases. The CDR3 has 16 residues. CDR1 and CDR2 from the germline V gene are MNHNY and SVGAGI (reference sequence). CDR3 sequence reads: CASGSPRGGLMTEAFF. CDR3 nucleotide sequence: TGTGCCAGCGGTTCCCCCAGAGGAGGGTTGATGACTGAAGCTTTCTTT.

DNA of the CDR3: TGTGCCACCAGTGAGACGGGGGGCACAGATACGCAGTATTTT. Protein: CATSETGGTDTQYF. The chain joins TRBV24-1 to TRBJ2-3, with a possible D match to TRBD2 (6 bases). Germline V gene lookup returns CDR1 KGHDR and CDR2 SFDVKD. CDR3 size: 14 residues. Trimming shortened V by 4 bases and J by 1 base, and 8 bases separated the two germline ends.

This clonotype came up once. The rearrangement links TRBV21-1 to TRBJ1-5. TRBV21-1 is marked as a pseudogene. The CDR3 totals 12 residues. CDR3 region: CASSNLYQPQHF. The CDR3 DNA reads as TGTGCCAGCAGCAATTTATATCAGCCCCAGCATTTT.

This clonotype was counted a few times. The V gene is TRBV7-2, the J gene TRBJ2-7; 8 bases line up with TRBD2. V lost 5 bases to trimming and J lost 5 bases; unmatched junction nucleotides: 20. CDR1 is SGHTA and CDR2 is FQGNSA in the germline V gene. The CDR3 length is 18 residues. DNA for the CDR3: TGTGCCAGCAGCCACCACAGAGCCTCCGGGACTAGTTTAGACGAGCAGTACTTC. This gives the protein CASSHHRASGTSLDEQYF.

V and J are TRBV9 and TRBJ2-5; TRBD1 is a possible D gene (5 bases). Germline CDR1 and CDR2: SGDLS and YYNGEE. Deletions cut 3 bases from V and 11 bases from J, with 14 bases between. This CDR3 has 12 residues. The CDR3 is CASSAQGSEQYF. CDR3 bases: TGTGCCAGCAGCGCTCAGGGTTCTGAGCAGTACTTC.

This clonotype was observed a handful of times. The rearrangement links TRBV4-3 to TRBJ2-1; 7 bases agree with TRBD2. Germline lookup yields CDR1 LGHNA and CDR2 YSLEER. V lost 0 bases, J lost 7 bases, and 12 bases stayed unmatched. This CDR3 has 17 amino acids. The CDR3 sequence is CASSQDSAAGRRNEQFF. Here the CDR3 DNA reads TGCGCCAGCAGCCAAGATTCGGCAGCGGGGCGTCGGAATGAGCAGTTCTTC.

The rearrangement joins TRBV12-3 or TRBV12-4 to TRBJ1-2; maybe TRBD1 (6 bases). There are 13 residues in the CDR3. V lost 3 bases and J 5 bases, leaving 10 bases between the germline ends. Here the CDR3 DNA reads TGTGCCAGCAGTTTTGGACAGTCTTATGGCTACACCTTC. Amino acid sequence: CASSFGQSYGYTF.

There are a few counts of this clonotype. The gene calls are TRBV24-1 and TRBJ2-7; 9 nucleotides align to TRBD1. Germline CDR1 is KGHDR and CDR2 is SFDVKD. Trimming cost V 3 bases and J 3 bases; bases outside gene matches: 11. CDR3 length equals 17 residues. This CDR3 reads CATSDSTGTGSFYEQYF. The CDR3 coding sequence is TGTGCCACCAGTGATAGCACCGGGACAGGGAGCTTCTACGAGCAGTACTTC.

The chain uses TRBV3-1 and TRBJ2-1; TRBD2 agrees at 12 bases. This CDR3 comprises 15 residues. Germline V gene lookup returns CDR1 LGHDT and CDR2 YNNKEL (reference sequence). V shed 4 bases, J shed 10 bases, and the junction held 8 bases outside the gene matches. This CDR3 reads CASSPSSGGAREQFF. CDR3 DNA: TGTGCCAGCAGCCCTTCTAGCGGGGGGGCCCGCGAGCAGTTCTTC.

The rearrangement joins TRBV4-3 to TRBJ1-2; tentatively, D is TRBD1 (6 bases). Germline CDR1 LGHNA, CDR2 YSLEER. The CDR3 contains 13 residues. Trimming stripped 0 bases from V and 7 bases from J, with 9 bases between. DNA for the CDR3: TGCGCCAGCAGCCAAGATGGGGGCTCTGGCTACACCTTC. It specifies CASSQDGGSGYTF.

The gene calls are TRBV27 and TRBJ2-4; no firm D call. The V gene's germline CDR1 is MNHEY and CDR2 SMNVEV (reference sequence). V was shortened by 3 bases and J by 8 bases, with 11 bases between the two germline ends. The CDR3 is 13 amino acids. CDR3 coding DNA: TGTGCCAGCAGTTTCGGTAGCTCAGACATTCAGTACTTC. Its translation is CASSFGSSDIQYF.

The V and J genes are TRBV7-9 and TRBJ1-4; D is unclear. The V gene's germline CDR1 is SEHNR and CDR2 FQNEAQ (reference sequence). V lost 8 bases and J 7 bases, leaving 17 bases between the germline ends. This CDR3 has 14 amino acids. CDR3 in DNA: TGTGCCAGCGGGCTGAGTTCTTCTGGTGAAAAACTGTTTTTT. Translating it yields CASGLSSSGEKLFF.